These 24 T cell receptor beta chains share one sample of origin, sequenced in a study of human T cells and chemical hapten exposure. TCRdb reprocessed the RACE reads via MiXCR and lists one record per CDR3 protein. The sample records approximately 110,000 distinct CDR3 sequences, approximately 11% being singletons. Time point given: patch test 1, 2 weeks after DPC sensitization. This sample's treatment: therapeutic diphenylcyclopropenone sensitization with weekly scalp DPC. Sample: whole blood, taken in connection with sensitization to the hapten diphenylcyclopropenone (DPC). These receptors were taken from a middle-aged woman with alopecia areata. Some clones in this sample may be carry-over from other donors' samples.

The chain joins TRBV3-1 to TRBJ1-2; D is unresolved. In germline, CDR1 is LGHDT, CDR2 YNNKEL (reference sequence). The ends were cut back, 0 bases at V and 12 bases at J, with 17 bases in the middle. The CDR3 runs 14 residues. The chain's CDR3 is CASSQDRSPAVHTF. CDR3 bases: TGTGCCAGCAGCCAAGATCGTTCCCCCGCGGTCCACACCTTC.

V usage is TRBV5-4 and J usage is TRBJ2-5, with TRBD2 matching 11 bases. J was trimmed by 4 bases and V by 4 bases; bases with no gene match: 3. The CDR3 spans 14 residues. Germline loops: CDR1 SGHNT, CDR2 YYREEE (reference sequence). CDR3 DNA sequence: TGTGCCAGCAGCCCAACTAGCGGGAGAGAGACCCAGTACTTC. The encoded protein is CASSPTSGRETQYF.

This chain connects TRBV6-2 or TRBV6-3 to TRBJ2-5; 11 bases agree with TRBD2. The CDR3 loop spans 15 amino acids. Trimming cost V 6 bases and J 5 bases; bases outside gene matches: 8. CDR1 and CDR2 (germline): MNHEY, SVGEGT. The CDR3 sequence is CASSPLAGVGETQYF. The CDR3 DNA reads as TGTGCCAGCAGCCCACTAGCGGGAGTCGGGGAGACCCAGTACTTC.

Only a few counts were recorded for this clonotype. V is TRBV6-2 or TRBV6-3 and J is TRBJ2-1, with a tentative D call TRBD2 (6 bases). Trimming took 5 bases from V and 3 from J, leaving 20 bases between them. The germline V gene has CDR1 MNHEY and CDR2 SVGEGT. The CDR3 consists of 17 residues. In DNA form, the CDR3 reads TGTGCCAGCAGTACTCTAGCGACCCCAACCAACTACAATGAGCAGTTCTTC. Translation: CASSTLATPTNYNEQFF.

As regards this clonotype: This sequence may be a read error, since a much larger clone differs from it by one base. CDR3 sequence reads: CASSIASGAGQFF. The DNA for the CDR3 is TGTGCCAGTAGTATTGCTAGCGGGGCAGGGCAGTTCTTC. The chain has TRBV19 and TRBJ2-1; 9 bases fit TRBD2. The germline V gene encodes CDR1 LNHDA and CDR2 SQIVND (reference sequence). This CDR3 has 13 amino acids. V was pared by 3 bases and J by 12 bases, with 6 bases of the junction left unmatched.

In nucleotides, the CDR3 is TGTGCCAGCAGCCCGACCGGGACTAGAAGTTTGAACATTCAGTTCTTC. Protein product: CASSPTGTRSLNIQFF. The V and J genes are TRBV7-2 and TRBJ2-4; 8 bases line up with TRBD2. The J call is uncertain, as TRBJ2-1 better fits the DNA end. Germline lookup yields CDR1 SGHTA and CDR2 FQGNSA. This CDR3 has 16 amino acids.

The V gene is TRBV12-3 or TRBV12-4, the J gene TRBJ2-5, with TRBD1 matching over 10 bases. The CDR3 is made up of 13 amino acids. Unmatched junction bases numbered 1, after V lost 4 bases and J lost 5 bases. CDR3 in DNA: TGTGCCAGCAGTTGGACAGGGGGGGAGACCCAGTACTTC. This codes for CASSWTGGETQYF.

The chain has TRBV12-3 or TRBV12-4 and TRBJ2-7; D remains ambiguous. This CDR3 region has 15 residues. V shed 1 base and J shed 2 bases, with 12 bases lying between them. CDR3 in amino acids: CASSLVAMATYEQYF. The CDR3 nucleotides are TGTGCCAGCAGTTTAGTAGCCATGGCCACCTACGAGCAGTACTTC.

This clonotype was detected many times. The chain links TRBV6-2 or TRBV6-3 to TRBJ2-2; TRBD1 matches at 8 bases. The CDR3 is 15 amino acids. Germline V gene data show CDR1 as MNHEY and CDR2 as SVGEGT. V lost 5 bases to trimming and J lost 3 bases; unmatched junction nucleotides: 5. As DNA, the CDR3 is TGTGCCAGCAGTACGTCAGGGGGCTACACCGGGGAGCTGTTTTTT. Encoded protein: CASSTSGGYTGELFF.

This clonotype was seen a few times. The chain carries TRBV10-3 and TRBJ2-1; 7 bases fit TRBD1. Germline assignment: CDR1 ENHRY and CDR2 SYGVKD. After removal of 8 bases from V and 5 bases from J, the junction contained 9 bases not matched to a gene. The CDR3 contains 14 residues. Written as DNA, the CDR3 is TGTGCCATCGCCTACGGGACAGAACACAATGAGCAGTTCTTC. Translated: CAIAYGTEHNEQFF.

The chain uses TRBV27 and TRBJ1-2; 9 positions agree with TRBD1. The V gene's germline CDR1 is MNHEY and CDR2 SMNVEV (reference sequence). V trimming: 4 bases; J trimming: 8 bases; junction bases outside the gene matches: 8. CDR3 length: 14 residues. The CDR3 DNA reads TGTGCCAGCAGTTCCCGGGACAGGGCGGGCGGCTACACCTTC. Its translation: CASSSRDRAGGYTF.

CDR3 DNA sequence: TGTGCCAGCTCGGGCCCTACGGCGGTGGATGAGCAGTTCTTC. Residues: CASSGPTAVDEQFF. The chain has TRBV2 and TRBJ2-1; D is unclear. This CDR3 is 14 amino acids long. Germline V gene data show CDR1 as SNHLY and CDR2 as FYNNEI. Between the trimmed V and J ends, which lost 8 bases and 8 bases, there was a span of 19 bases.

The sample holds many counts of this clonotype. This chain's CDR3 is CSARYSSGANVLTF. CDR3 nucleotide sequence: TGCAGTGCTAGATACAGCTCTGGGGCCAACGTCCTGACTTTC. V usage is TRBV20-1 and J usage is TRBJ2-6; D not resolved. This CDR3 spans 14 amino acids. CDR1 and CDR2 from the germline V gene are DFQATT and SNEGSKA (reference sequence). Trimming left V 2 bases short and J 0 bases short, with 5 bases between.

At least ten counts were recorded for this clonotype. The rearrangement links TRBV29-1 to TRBJ2-2; TRBD2 aligns across 7 bases. The germline gives CDR1 SQVTM, CDR2 ANQGSEA. CDR3 length: 17 residues. V shed 3 bases and J 0 bases; nucleotides not matched to a gene: 10. CDR3 coding DNA: TGCAGCGTTGAGGCCATACCCCTAGCGGCGAACACCGGGGAGCTGTTTTTT. It yields the protein CSVEAIPLAANTGELFF.

This clonotype was observed a handful of times. The chain uses TRBV20-1 and TRBJ2-7, with TRBD2 identical over 9 bases. The CDR3 is 15 residues long. Germline V gene sequence: CDR1 DFQATT, CDR2 SNEGSKA (reference sequence). V gave up 0 bases and J gave up 4 bases; unmatched junction bases: 7. Here the CDR3 reads CSARETSGEKYEQYF. In DNA form, the CDR3 reads TGCAGTGCTAGAGAGACTAGCGGAGAAAAATACGAGCAGTACTTC.

This clonotype has just a few counts. J is TRBJ1-4 and V is TRBV2; D is unresolved. The germline V and J ends were trimmed by 4 bases and 3 bases, with 6 bases remaining between them. The CDR3 is 13 amino acids. The germline gives CDR1 SNHLY, CDR2 FYNNEI. As DNA, the CDR3 is TGTGCCAGCAGTGGGTTTCCTAATGAAAAACTGTTTTTT. Amino acids: CASSGFPNEKLFF.

CDR3 loop: CASTTTGGVGGYTF. CDR3 DNA sequence: TGTGCCAGCACTACTACCGGGGGCGTAGGTGGCTACACCTTC. V gene TRBV27 combines with J gene TRBJ1-2; possible D gene TRBD1, 6 bases. The CDR3 consists of 14 residues. CDR1 is MNHEY, CDR2 SMNVEV, per germline (reference sequence). V was shortened by 7 bases and J by 7 bases, with 19 bases between the two germline ends.

In its sample, this clonotype was seen many times. The chain couples TRBV6-5 to TRBJ1-1; no definite D call. The CDR3 is 15 residues long. CDR1 and CDR2 (germline): MNHEY, SVGAGI. The V gene lost 5 bases and the J gene lost 0 bases, with 13 bases spanning the gap. CDR3: CASSVTGAVNTEAFF. As DNA, the CDR3 is TGTGCCAGCAGTGTCACGGGTGCGGTGAACACTGAAGCTTTCTTT.

Ten or more counts support this clonotype. J is TRBJ2-3 and V is TRBV7-2; 11 positions match TRBD2. V was pared by 2 bases and J by 0 bases, with 13 bases of the junction left unmatched. Germline CDR1 reads SGHTA; CDR2 reads FQGNSA. This CDR3 is built from 20 residues. The CDR3 DNA reads as TGTGCCAGCAGCTTAACACTAGCGGGAGCGATCGTCACTAGCACAGATACGCAGTATTTT. It translates to CASSLTLAGAIVTSTDTQYF.

This clonotype was observed many times. The chain uses TRBV7-2 and TRBJ2-7; D is possibly TRBD1 (5 bases). Germline CDR1 SGHTA, CDR2 FQGNSA. The CDR3 contains 16 residues. The V end was cut by 1 base, the J end by 2 bases, with 15 bases between. The CDR3 region has the DNA TGTGCCAGCAGCTTAGGAGCAGGGAACCTACCCTACGAGCAGTACTTC. It translates to CASSLGAGNLPYEQYF.

The V and J genes are TRBV29-1 and TRBJ2-7; D remains ambiguous. V lost 6 bases and J 2 bases, leaving 11 bases between the germline ends. There are 12 residues in the CDR3. Germline CDR1 and CDR2: SQVTM and ANQGSEA. The CDR3 spells CSVADTTYEQYF. In DNA, the CDR3 is TGCAGCGTCGCCGACACCACCTACGAGCAGTACTTC.

At least ten counts were recorded for this clonotype. The J gene is TRBJ1-2, the V gene TRBV6-6, with unresolved D. The V end lost 0 bases, the J end lost 1 base, and 9 bases lay between the germline ends. CDR1 MNHNY and CDR2 SVGAGI come from the germline V gene (reference sequence). This CDR3 region has 15 residues. CDR3 loop: CASSYSRLSNYGYTF. CDR3 nucleotides: TGTGCCAGCAGTTACTCGAGGCTGAGTAACTATGGCTACACCTTC.

There are many counts of this clonotype. This chain joins TRBV7-2 and TRBJ1-2, with unresolved D. The germline V gene has CDR1 SGHTA and CDR2 FQGNSA. V shed 0 bases and J shed 4 bases, with 9 bases lying between them. The CDR3 spans 14 residues. CDR3 nucleotide sequence: TGTGCCAGCAGCTTAGCGCGGACTAGCTATGGCTACACCTTC. Encoded protein: CASSLARTSYGYTF. Full variable domain (missing parts from reference TRBV7-2 and TRBJ1-2): GAGVSQSPSNKVTEKGKDVELRCDPISGHTALYWYRQSLGQGLEFLIYFQGNSAPDKSGLPSDRFSAERTGGSVSTLTIQRTQQEDSAVYLCASSLARTSYGYTFGSGTRLTVV.

The chain is built from TRBV2 and TRBJ2-1, with 15 bases fitting TRBD2. The CDR3 has 15 amino acids. J lost 9 bases, V lost 4 bases, and 4 bases had no gene match. CDR1 and CDR2 (germline): SNHLY, FYNNEI. CDR3 nucleotides: TGTGCCAGCAGTGGGACTAGCGGGGGGGGCACTGAGCAGTTCTTC. Protein product: CASSGTSGGGTEQFF.